A selection of T cell receptor beta chains follows, all from one sample in a study of blood T cell repertoires in COVID-19. Libraries were prepared by immunoSEQ multiplex PCR; TCRdb keeps only in-frame clonotypes and omits some of them. The sample holds around 260,000 clones, approximately 85% seen once. The source material was peripheral blood. These receptors were taken from a human donor with COVID-19, enrolled during active disease. The donor label of this sample is uncertain. The CDR3 runs from the conserved cysteine through the conserved F or W. The order of the fields is D gene, J gene, clone size, V gene, CDR3 protein, CDR3 DNA. D genes are given only for firm matches. The size field is filled for only some rows; it gives once, few, many or a size class.

TRBD1,TRBJ2-7,many,TRBV7-2,CASSTGQGGSYEQYF,TGTGCCAGCAGCACGGGACAGGGGGGCTCCTACGAGCAGTACTTC
TRBD1,TRBJ1-1,once,TRBV6-5,CASSRTGTGTEAFF,TGTGCCAGCAGTCGGACAGGGACGGGCACTGAAGCTTTCTTT
TRBD1,TRBJ2-6,NA,TRBV6-5,CASSPTGVGANVLTF,TGTGCCAGCAGTCCGACAGGGGTCGGGGCCAACGTCCTGACTTTC
NA,TRBJ1-2,NA,TRBV28,CASSSAGAGLSYGYTF,TGTGCCAGCAGTTCGGCAGGGGCGGGCCTTTCCTATGGCTACACCTTC
TRBD2,TRBJ2-1,NA,TRBV5-1,CASSTSGRPHEQFF,TGCGCCAGCAGCACGAGCGGGAGGCCCCATGAGCAGTTCTTC
TRBD2,TRBJ2-1,few,TRBV9,CASSVDSSGIVQDEQFF,TGTGCCAGCAGCGTAGACTCTAGCGGGATAGTCCAGGATGAGCAGTTCTTC
TRBD1,TRBJ2-3,once,TRBV19,CASSPGTGGADTQYF,TGTGCCAGTAGCCCGGGGACAGGGGGCGCAGATACGCAGTATTTT
NA,TRBJ2-1,NA,TRBV4-3,CASSQGAGVGNEQFF,TGCGCCAGCAGCCAGGGGGCGGGAGTGGGGAATGAGCAGTTCTTC
NA,TRBJ2-1,NA,TRBV5-5,CASSLANYNEQFF,TGTGCCAGCAGCTTGGCCAACTACAATGAGCAGTTCTTC
TRBD2,TRBJ2-1,NA,TRBV6-1,CASSGASGRAFNEQFF,TGTGCCAGCAGTGGGGCAAGCGGGAGGGCCTTCAATGAGCAGTTCTTC
NA,TRBJ2-7,NA,TRBV7-2,CASSLEVKREQYF,TGTGCCAGCAGCTTAGAAGTGAAGCGCGAGCAGTACTTC
TRBD2,TRBJ2-1,NA,TRBV9,CASSGSGRTYNEQFF,TGTGCCAGCAGCGGGAGCGGGAGGACCTACAATGAGCAGTTCTTC
NA,TRBJ2-1,NA,TRBV7-3,CASSPHGGSQNEQFF,TGTGCCAGCAGCCCACATGGTGGGAGTCAGAATGAGCAGTTCTTC
TRBD1,TRBJ2-5,NA,TRBV11-2,CASSLGTGGAGQETQYF,TGTGCCAGCAGCTTAGGGACAGGGGGCGCGGGGCAAGAGACCCAGTACTTC
TRBD1,TRBJ1-3,NA,TRBV5-4,CASSQWDRPRNTIYF,TGTGCCAGCAGCCAATGGGACAGACCAAGAAACACCATATATTTT
TRBD2,TRBJ2-1,NA,TRBV7-2,CASSPSGMQFF,TGTGCCAGCAGCCCGAGCGGGATGCAGTTCTTC
TRBD1,TRBJ2-3,NA,TRBV7-8,CASSPQGQDKYSTDTQYF,TGTGCCAGCAGCCCTCAAGGACAGGACAAGTATAGCACAGATACGCAGTATTTT
NA,TRBJ2-3,NA,TRBV5-6,CASSGGSTDTQYF,TGTGCCAGCAGCGGGGGGAGCACAGATACGCAGTATTTT
NA,TRBJ2-7,NA,TRBV7-9,CASSGTASSYEQYF,TGTGCCAGCAGTGGGACTGCGAGCTCCTACGAGCAGTACTTC
TRBD1,TRBJ2-7,NA,TRBV11-2,CASSLGGTGYHEQYF,TGTGCCAGCAGCTTGGGGGGGACAGGGTACCACGAGCAGTACTTC
NA,TRBJ1-1,NA,TRBV6-4,CASSVEGGTEAFF,TGTGCCAGCAGTGTAGAGGGAGGCACTGAAGCTTTCTTT
NA,TRBJ2-1,NA,TRBV4-1,CASSQGLTIEQFF,TGCGCCAGCAGCCAGGGACTGACTATTGAGCAGTTCTTC
TRBD1,TRBJ1-2,NA,TRBV2,CASSAQTGNYGYTF,TGTGCCAGCAGTGCTCAGACAGGGAACTATGGCTACACCTTC
NA,TRBJ2-7,NA,TRBV28,CASSLPSTYEQYF,TGTGCCAGCAGTTTACCTAGTACCTACGAGCAGTACTTC
TRBD1,TRBJ1-4,NA,TRBV18,CASSPGQENEKLFF,TGTGCCAGCTCACCGGGACAGGAGAATGAAAAACTGTTTTTT
TRBD1,TRBJ2-4,NA,TRBV19,CASSRQGAKNIQYF,TGTGCCAGTAGTAGACAGGGGGCCAAAAACATTCAGTACTTC
TRBD1,TRBJ1-4,NA,TRBV7-9,CASSRQGTNEKLFF,TGTGCCAGCAGCCGACAGGGGACTAATGAAAAACTGTTTTTT
TRBD1,TRBJ2-1,once,TRBV5-8,CASSIGTGADNEQFF,TGTGCCAGCAGCATTGGGACAGGGGCGGACAATGAGCAGTTCTTC
NA,TRBJ1-3,NA,TRBV11-2,CASSTRTAEGSGNTIYF,TGTGCCAGCAGCACCCGGACAGCCGAAGGCTCTGGAAACACCATATATTTT
TRBD1,TRBJ1-2,NA,TRBV28,CASSSIQGFASSNYGYTF,TGTGCCAGCAGTTCCATACAGGGGTTCGCAAGTTCTAACTATGGCTACACCTTC
TRBD2,TRBJ2-1,NA,TRBV6-6,CASSLRISGGTNEQFF,TGTGCCAGCAGTTTACGGATTAGCGGGGGGACCAATGAGCAGTTCTTC
TRBD1,TRBJ1-5,NA,TRBV6-1,CASSEHGQGVGNQPQHF,TGTGCCAGCAGTGAACATGGACAGGGGGTAGGCAATCAGCCCCAGCATTTT
TRBD2,TRBJ2-3,NA,TRBV19,CASSISGGRAGGFADTQYF,TGTGCCAGTAGTATATCCGGGGGTCGGGCGGGAGGATTCGCAGATACGCAGTATTTT
NA,TRBJ2-3,NA,TRBV30,CAWSVGVITDTQYF,TGTGCCTGGAGTGTCGGTGTGATCACAGATACGCAGTATTTT
TRBD2,TRBJ2-1,NA,TRBV19,CASSRWASGRNEQFF,TGTGCCAGTAGTAGATGGGCTAGCGGGAGGAATGAGCAGTTCTTC
TRBD1,TRBJ1-2,NA,TRBV7-2,CASSFEGANYGYTF,TGTGCCAGCAGCTTCGAGGGGGCCAACTATGGCTACACCTTC
TRBD1,TRBJ1-5,NA,TRBV5-1,CASRNRDRGMVQPQHF,TGCGCCAGCAGGAATCGGGACAGGGGGATGGTTCAGCCCCAGCATTTT
TRBD2,TRBJ2-1,few,TRBV19,CASRLAGRGEQFF,TGTGCCAGTAGACTAGCGGGACGAGGTGAGCAGTTCTTC
NA,TRBJ2-1,NA,TRBV30,CARPGVSGGNEQFF,TGTGCCAGGCCGGGGGTCTCCGGGGGCAATGAGCAGTTCTTC
TRBD1,TRBJ1-3,NA,TRBV7-3,CASSPRDRGNTIYF,TGTGCCAGCAGCCCTCGGGACAGGGGAAACACCATATATTTT
TRBD2,TRBJ2-2,NA,TRBV9,CASSVPGLASTGELFF,TGTGCCAGCAGCGTACCGGGACTAGCGAGCACCGGGGAGCTGTTTTTT
NA,TRBJ1-2,NA,TRBV28,CASSSRWGYTF,TGTGCCAGCAGCTCACGGTGGGGCTACACCTTC
TRBD2,TRBJ2-1,NA,TRBV7-9,CASSSLFRTSGYNEQFF,TGTGCCAGCAGCTCATTATTCCGGACTAGCGGTTACAATGAGCAGTTCTTC
NA,TRBJ1-5,NA,TRBV3-1/TRBV3-2,CASSQEPGLRNQPQHF,TGTGCCAGCAGCCAAGAACCTGGTCTGCGAAATCAGCCCCAGCATTTT
TRBD2,TRBJ2-5,NA,TRBV6-4,CASSDYPFGREGGETQYF,TGTGCCAGCAGTGACTACCCCTTCGGAAGGGAGGGTGGGGAGACCCAGTACTTC
NA,TRBJ2-5,NA,TRBV7-3,CASSLAGSRETQYF,TGTGCCAGCAGCTTAGCCGGCTCGAGGGAGACCCAGTACTTC
TRBD2,TRBJ2-7,NA,TRBV2,CASSEKSSGSYEQYF,TGTGCCAGCAGTGAAAAGTCTAGCGGGAGTTACGAGCAGTACTTC
TRBD2,TRBJ2-1,NA,TRBV5-4,CASRTSTSGVNEQFF,TGTGCCAGCAGAACCTCGACTAGCGGGGTGAATGAGCAGTTCTTC
TRBD1,TRBJ1-2,NA,TRBV3-1/TRBV3-2,CASSQVGWDRGGNYGYTF,TGTGCCAGCAGCCAAGTCGGGTGGGACAGGGGGGGTAACTATGGCTACACCTTC
TRBD1,TRBJ2-7,few,TRBV5-6,CASSWETGTGPAEEQYF,TGTGCCAGCAGCTGGGAAACCGGGACAGGGCCCGCGGAGGAGCAGTACTTC
TRBD1,TRBJ2-7,NA,TRBV20-1,CSAITGDEQYF,TGCAGTGCTATCACAGGGGACGAGCAGTACTTC
TRBD2,TRBJ2-7,once,TRBV5-1,CASSAGTSGVEQYF,TGCGCCAGCAGCGCTGGGACTAGCGGGGTCGAGCAGTACTTC
NA,TRBJ1-1,NA,TRBV29-1,CSVEQVGEGTEAFF,TGCAGCGTTGAGCAGGTAGGGGAGGGAACTGAAGCTTTCTTT
TRBD1,TRBJ1-4,NA,TRBV5-6,CASKGAANEKLFF,TGTGCCAGCAAGGGGGCGGCTAATGAAAAACTGTTTTTT